This TCR beta chain was found in a study of control samples from healthy donors and cancer patients. Germline V gene data show CDR1 as KGHDR and CDR2 as SFDVKD. V was shortened by 9 bases and J by 5 bases, with 16 bases between the two germline ends. The CDR3 has 14 amino acids. Assay used: immunoSEQ multiplex PCR; TCRdb lists only in-frame clones, some missing. This sample's table has around 190,000 clones. This sequence joins TRBV24-1 and TRBJ1-5, with a possible D match to TRBD1 (5 bases). Sequenced material: blood. This TCR came from a woman in her 30s in good health. CDR3 loop: CATAPRGGDQPQHF. CDR3 DNA: TGTGCCACCGCACCCCGGGGGGGTGATCAGCCCCAGCATTTT.